The clone carrying this TCR beta chain came up a few times. It was 5'RACE with constant-segment primers that produced the TCR alpha and TCR beta cDNA libraries, which carried sample barcodes and UMIs. One entry per CDR3 protein, called by TCRdb with MiXCR from the 5' RACE reads. The table lists fewer than 450,000 distinct CDR3 sequences, roughly a quarter of them singletons. This sample is drawn from a study of T-cell memory formation after mild COVID-19. The germline CDR1 and CDR2 sequences are DFQATT and SNEGSKA (reference sequence). Trimming removed 6 bases from V and 4 bases from J, with 16 bases in between. CDR3 length: 14 residues.

The chain has TRBV20-1 and TRBJ1-5; tentative D call: TRBD1 (5 bases). The source of this sequence is an adult woman who had mild COVID-19 (a few samples of this study predate the infection). Cell type and time point are not known. Sequenced sample: PBMCs or a T cell subset sorted from them (not recorded which). The CDR3 loop is CSAGVPRGNQPQHF. CDR3 nucleotides: TGCAGTGCCGGAGTACCCCGGGGGAATCAGCCCCAGCATTTT.